These T cell receptor beta chains were read from a single sample in a study of T-cell reconstitution after alpha-beta-depleted transplantation in children. TCRdb analysed the PCR reads with MiXCR anew, one entry per CDR3 protein. The table includes about 230,000 distinct CDR3 sequences, about 8.8% detected once. Sequencing used PBMCs from the stem cell graft donor, obtained from the stem cell graft. These receptors were obtained from a human donor who donated a stem cell graft to a child with SCID. CDR3s include the opening cysteine and the closing phenylalanine or tryptophan. Fields, in order: D gene, clone size, J gene, V gene, CDR3 protein, CDR3 DNA. The D gene is left open where the match is weak. Only part of the rows carry a size: once, few, many, or a class if the clone is expanded.

d_gene: .
abundance: many
j_gene: TRBJ2-2
v_gene: TRBV5-1
CDR3aa: CASSLTVKRNTGELFF
CDR3nt: TGCGCCAGCAGCTTGACAGTAAAACGGAACACCGGGGAGCTGTTTTTT

d_gene: .
abundance: .
j_gene: TRBJ1-1
v_gene: TRBV7-9
CDR3aa: CASSPADRFATEAFF
CDR3nt: TGTGCCAGCAGCCCCGCCGACAGGTTCGCCACTGAAGCTTTCTTT

d_gene: .
abundance: many
j_gene: TRBJ1-1
v_gene: TRBV2
CDR3aa: CASLYRGNTEAFF
CDR3nt: TGTGCCTCGCTATACAGAGGGAACACTGAAGCTTTCTTT

d_gene: .
abundance: many
j_gene: TRBJ2-1
v_gene: TRBV7-3
CDR3aa: CASSRGWGSDDNEQFF
CDR3nt: TGTGCCAGCAGCCGAGGGTGGGGTAGCGATGACAATGAGCAGTTCTTC

d_gene: TRBD1
abundance: many
j_gene: TRBJ2-1
v_gene: TRBV27
CDR3aa: CASSSPGQGAFNEQFF
CDR3nt: TGTGCCAGCAGTTCCCCGGGACAGGGGGCATTCAATGAGCAGTTCTTC

d_gene: .
abundance: many
j_gene: TRBJ2-3
v_gene: TRBV5-1
CDR3aa: CASRGRAPDTQYF
CDR3nt: TGCGCCAGCAGGGGCAGGGCTCCAGATACGCAGTATTTT

d_gene: .
abundance: many
j_gene: TRBJ2-5
v_gene: TRBV5-1
CDR3aa: CASRPDWGETQYF
CDR3nt: TGCGCCAGCAGACCCGATTGGGGAGAGACCCAGTACTTC

d_gene: .
abundance: many
j_gene: TRBJ2-1
v_gene: TRBV12-3/TRBV12-4
CDR3aa: CASGIKPGEQFF
CDR3nt: TGTGCCAGCGGAATAAAGCCGGGTGAGCAGTTCTTC

d_gene: .
abundance: few
j_gene: TRBJ2-7
v_gene: TRBV4-1
CDR3aa: CASNLTDRSYEQYF
CDR3nt: TGCGCCAGCAACCTTACTGACAGATCCTACGAGCAGTACTTC

d_gene: .
abundance: many
j_gene: TRBJ2-5
v_gene: TRBV5-1
CDR3aa: CASSFSATLEVETQYF
CDR3nt: TGCGCCAGCAGCTTTTCGGCGACTTTAGAAGTCGAGACCCAGTACTTC

d_gene: .
abundance: many
j_gene: TRBJ2-2
v_gene: TRBV9
CDR3aa: CASSVVARSNTGELFF
CDR3nt: TGTGCCAGCAGCGTAGTAGCCAGATCGAACACCGGGGAGCTGTTTTTT

d_gene: TRBD2
abundance: .
j_gene: TRBJ2-1
v_gene: TRBV4-2
CDR3aa: CASSQARRGFYNEQFF
CDR3nt: TGTGCCAGCAGCCAAGCGAGGCGGGGGTTCTACAATGAGCAGTTCTTC

d_gene: TRBD2
abundance: many
j_gene: TRBJ2-2
v_gene: TRBV7-2
CDR3aa: CASSLYLAVPGELFF
CDR3nt: TGTGCCAGCAGCTTGTACCTAGCGGTACCCGGGGAGCTGTTTTTT

d_gene: .
abundance: many
j_gene: TRBJ2-2
v_gene: TRBV6-1
CDR3aa: CASSLKNTGELFF
CDR3nt: TGTGCCAGCAGCTTGAAGAACACCGGGGAGCTGTTTTTT

d_gene: .
abundance: many
j_gene: TRBJ2-4
v_gene: TRBV5-8
CDR3aa: CASSSIKEENIQYF
CDR3nt: TGTGCCAGCAGCTCTATTAAAGAAGAAAACATTCAGTACTTC

d_gene: TRBD1
abundance: few
j_gene: TRBJ1-1
v_gene: TRBV27
CDR3aa: CASSSLGQGNTEAFF
CDR3nt: TGTGCCAGCAGTTCCCTGGGACAGGGGAACACTGAAGCTTTCTTT

d_gene: .
abundance: .
j_gene: TRBJ1-6
v_gene: TRBV6-5
CDR3aa: CATSYGGDTGNSPLHF
CDR3nt: TGCGCCACCAGTTACGGAGGGGATACGGGGAATTCACCCCTCCACTTT

d_gene: .
abundance: many
j_gene: TRBJ2-1
v_gene: TRBV4-1
CDR3aa: CASSQEVPGGEQFF
CDR3nt: TGCGCCAGCAGCCAAGAGGTACCAGGCGGTGAGCAGTTCTTC

d_gene: .
abundance: many
j_gene: TRBJ2-6
v_gene: TRBV2
CDR3aa: CASSAVGGSGANVLTF
CDR3nt: TGTGCCAGCAGCGCGGTAGGGGGCTCTGGGGCCAACGTCCTGACTTTC

d_gene: .
abundance: .
j_gene: TRBJ1-3
v_gene: TRBV7-7
CDR3aa: CASSSGIGENTIYF
CDR3nt: TGTGCCAGCTCAAGCGGGATTGGGGAAAACACCATATATTTT

d_gene: TRBD1
abundance: many
j_gene: TRBJ2-1
v_gene: TRBV20-1
CDR3aa: CSAASFTGTANNEQFF
CDR3nt: TGCAGTGCCGCCTCCTTTACCGGGACAGCCAACAATGAGCAGTTCTTC

d_gene: .
abundance: many
j_gene: TRBJ1-3
v_gene: TRBV5-1
CDR3aa: CASSLAGASPGNTIYF
CDR3nt: TGCGCCAGCAGCTTGGCGGGAGCCTCACCGGGAAACACCATATATTTT

d_gene: TRBD2
abundance: many
j_gene: TRBJ2-3
v_gene: TRBV27
CDR3aa: CASRDSGGGTDTQYF
CDR3nt: TGTGCCAGCAGGGATAGCGGGGGGGGCACAGATACGCAGTATTTT

d_gene: TRBD2
abundance: few
j_gene: TRBJ2-1
v_gene: TRBV6-4
CDR3aa: CASSGLAGIYSYNEQFF
CDR3nt: TGTGCCAGCAGTGGACTAGCGGGGATCTACTCCTACAATGAGCAGTTCTTC

d_gene: .
abundance: few
j_gene: TRBJ2-3
v_gene: TRBV28
CDR3aa: CASTGAGAYTQYF
CDR3nt: TGTGCCAGTACGGGGGCGGGGGCATATACGCAGTATTTT

d_gene: .
abundance: many
j_gene: TRBJ1-1
v_gene: TRBV12-3/TRBV12-4
CDR3aa: CASNEVGTEAFF
CDR3nt: TGTGCCAGCAACGAGGTGGGCACTGAAGCTTTCTTT

d_gene: TRBD2
abundance: once
j_gene: TRBJ2-5
v_gene: TRBV20-1
CDR3aa: CSVRGREGTQYF
CDR3nt: TGCAGTGTTAGAGGGAGGGAGGGGACCCAGTACTTC

d_gene: .
abundance: many
j_gene: TRBJ1-1
v_gene: TRBV29-1
CDR3aa: CSVEDEGLEAFF
CDR3nt: TGCAGCGTTGAAGATGAGGGACTTGAAGCTTTCTTT

d_gene: .
abundance: many
j_gene: TRBJ1-5
v_gene: TRBV12-3/TRBV12-4
CDR3aa: CASSNTPTVLEGSQPQHF
CDR3nt: TGTGCCAGCAGTAATACCCCGACCGTTTTGGAGGGAAGCCAGCCCCAGCATTTT

d_gene: TRBD1
abundance: many
j_gene: TRBJ2-2
v_gene: TRBV7-6
CDR3aa: CASSVGQGKLGELFF
CDR3nt: TGTGCCAGCAGCGTTGGACAGGGAAAACTCGGGGAGCTGTTTTTT

d_gene: .
abundance: many
j_gene: TRBJ1-3
v_gene: TRBV20-1
CDR3aa: CSASDRWGNTIYF
CDR3nt: TGCAGTGCCAGCGACAGATGGGGAAACACCATATATTTT

d_gene: .
abundance: many
j_gene: TRBJ1-1
v_gene: TRBV15
CDR3aa: CATSRDITGEAFF
CDR3nt: TGTGCCACCAGCAGAGATATCACCGGGGAAGCTTTCTTT

d_gene: .
abundance: .
j_gene: TRBJ1-4
v_gene: TRBV6-5
CDR3aa: CASSYSRRASNEKLFF
CDR3nt: TGTGCCAGCAGTTACTCCCGAAGGGCTAGTAATGAAAAACTGTTTTTT

d_gene: TRBD1
abundance: .
j_gene: TRBJ2-2
v_gene: TRBV27
CDR3aa: CASSFRDRGGTGELFF
CDR3nt: TGTGCCAGCAGTTTCCGGGACAGGGGGGGGACCGGGGAGCTGTTTTTT

d_gene: .
abundance: .
j_gene: TRBJ2-4
v_gene: TRBV5-5
CDR3aa: CASSLMQSLAKNIQYF
CDR3nt: TGTGCCAGCAGCTTGATGCAGAGTTTAGCCAAAAACATTCAGTACTTC

d_gene: .
abundance: many
j_gene: TRBJ2-3
v_gene: TRBV20-1
CDR3aa: CSATRDKGYTDTQYF
CDR3nt: TGCAGTGCCACTAGGGACAAGGGCTACACAGATACGCAGTATTTT

d_gene: .
abundance: many
j_gene: TRBJ2-7
v_gene: TRBV4-2
CDR3aa: CASSQDVSLTRQYF
CDR3nt: TGTGCCAGCAGCCAAGATGTCTCACTTACGAGGCAGTACTTC

d_gene: .
abundance: .
j_gene: TRBJ1-1
v_gene: TRBV7-2
CDR3aa: CASSLSTFPEAFF
CDR3nt: TGTGCCAGCAGCTTAAGTACTTTCCCTGAAGCTTTCTTT

d_gene: .
abundance: many
j_gene: TRBJ1-5
v_gene: TRBV2
CDR3aa: CASRDLNRDQPQHF
CDR3nt: TGTGCCAGCAGGGATTTAAACAGGGACCAGCCCCAGCATTTT

d_gene: TRBD1
abundance: many
j_gene: TRBJ2-1
v_gene: TRBV7-9
CDR3aa: CASSPRDSSSYNEQFF
CDR3nt: TGTGCCAGCAGCCCCCGGGACAGCAGCTCCTACAATGAGCAGTTCTTC

d_gene: TRBD1
abundance: .
j_gene: TRBJ2-4
v_gene: TRBV11-1
CDR3aa: CASSPNWDRGLAEAKNIQYF
CDR3nt: TGTGCCAGCAGCCCGAATTGGGACAGGGGGTTAGCGGAGGCCAAAAACATTCAGTACTTC

d_gene: TRBD1
abundance: .
j_gene: TRBJ2-2
v_gene: TRBV12-3/TRBV12-4
CDR3aa: CTSSLAATWTGGRGELFF
CDR3nt: TGTACCAGCAGTTTAGCCGCGACTTGGACAGGGGGGCGCGGGGAGCTGTTTTTT

d_gene: .
abundance: many
j_gene: TRBJ2-1
v_gene: TRBV29-1
CDR3aa: CSVEPGEGGNYNEQFF
CDR3nt: TGCAGCGTTGAACCTGGGGAAGGGGGGAATTACAATGAGCAGTTCTTC

d_gene: .
abundance: many
j_gene: TRBJ1-1
v_gene: TRBV4-2
CDR3aa: CASSPFLGDHTEAFF
CDR3nt: TGTGCCAGCAGCCCTTTCCTAGGGGACCACACTGAAGCTTTCTTT

d_gene: .
abundance: many
j_gene: TRBJ2-1
v_gene: TRBV24-1
CDR3aa: CATSDPGRRTRDEQFF
CDR3nt: TGTGCCACCAGTGATCCTGGACGGAGAACCCGCGATGAGCAGTTCTTC

d_gene: .
abundance: many
j_gene: TRBJ2-2
v_gene: TRBV5-1
CDR3aa: CASSLERHGGELFF
CDR3nt: TGCGCCAGCAGCTTGGAACGACATGGAGGGGAGCTGTTTTTT

d_gene: TRBD1
abundance: many
j_gene: TRBJ1-1
v_gene: TRBV10-3
CDR3aa: CAINNQGAGTEAFF
CDR3nt: TGTGCCATCAACAACCAGGGGGCGGGCACTGAAGCTTTCTTT

d_gene: .
abundance: many
j_gene: TRBJ2-1
v_gene: TRBV7-9
CDR3aa: CASSYVGRYNEQFF
CDR3nt: TGTGCCAGCAGCTACGTGGGACGATACAATGAGCAGTTCTTC

d_gene: .
abundance: many
j_gene: TRBJ2-7
v_gene: TRBV12-3/TRBV12-4
CDR3aa: CASSYWTAYEQYF
CDR3nt: TGTGCCAGCAGTTACTGGACGGCATACGAGCAGTACTTC

d_gene: .
abundance: once
j_gene: TRBJ1-5
v_gene: TRBV30
CDR3aa: CAWSVPTGGGWDNQPQHF
CDR3nt: TGTGCCTGGAGTGTTCCAACCGGTGGGGGGTGGGACAATCAGCCCCAGCATTTT

d_gene: .
abundance: few
j_gene: TRBJ1-1
v_gene: TRBV20-1
CDR3aa: CSAPGQGRTEAFF
CDR3nt: TGCAGTGCTCCGGGGCAGGGGAGGACTGAAGCTTTCTTT

d_gene: .
abundance: many
j_gene: TRBJ2-2
v_gene: TRBV12-3/TRBV12-4
CDR3aa: CASSLKGPNTGELFF
CDR3nt: TGTGCCAGCAGTTTAAAGGGACCTAACACCGGGGAGCTGTTTTTT